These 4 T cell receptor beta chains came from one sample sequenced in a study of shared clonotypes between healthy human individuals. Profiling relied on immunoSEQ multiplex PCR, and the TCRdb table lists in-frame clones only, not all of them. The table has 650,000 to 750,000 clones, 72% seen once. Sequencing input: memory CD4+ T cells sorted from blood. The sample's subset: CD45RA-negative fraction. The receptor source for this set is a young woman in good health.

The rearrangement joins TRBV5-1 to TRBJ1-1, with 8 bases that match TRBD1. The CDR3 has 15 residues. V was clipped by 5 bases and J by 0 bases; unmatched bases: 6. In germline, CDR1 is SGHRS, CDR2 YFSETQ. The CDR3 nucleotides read TGCGCCAGCAGTGGACAGGGAACCCTGAACACTGAAGCTTTCTTT. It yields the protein CASSGQGTLNTEAFF. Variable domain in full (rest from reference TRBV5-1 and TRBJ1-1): KAGVTQTPRYLIKTRGQQVTLSCSPISGHRSVSWYQQTPGQGLQFLFEYFSETQRNKGNFPGRFSGRQFSNSRSEMNVSTLELGDSALYLCASSGQGTLNTEAFFGQGTRLTVV.

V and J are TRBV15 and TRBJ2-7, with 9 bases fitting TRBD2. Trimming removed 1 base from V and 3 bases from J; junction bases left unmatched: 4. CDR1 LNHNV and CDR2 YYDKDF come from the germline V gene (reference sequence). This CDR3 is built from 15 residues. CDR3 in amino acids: CATSRGETSGYEQYF. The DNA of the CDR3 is TGTGCCACCAGCAGAGGGGAGACTAGCGGCTACGAGCAGTACTTC.

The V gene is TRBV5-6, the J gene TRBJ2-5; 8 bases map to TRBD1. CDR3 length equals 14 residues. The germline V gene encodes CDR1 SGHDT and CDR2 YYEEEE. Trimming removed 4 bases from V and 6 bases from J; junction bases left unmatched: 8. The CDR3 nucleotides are TGTGCCAGCAGCCCAGGACAGGGCGAGAAGACCCAGTACTTC. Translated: CASSPGQGEKTQYF.

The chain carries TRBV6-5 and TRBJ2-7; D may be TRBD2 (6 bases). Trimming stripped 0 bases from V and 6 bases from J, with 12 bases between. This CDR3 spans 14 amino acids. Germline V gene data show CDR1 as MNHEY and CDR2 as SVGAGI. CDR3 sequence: CASSYSEGTGEQYF. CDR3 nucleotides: TGTGCCAGCAGTTACTCGGAGGGTACGGGCGAGCAGTACTTC.